This entry lists 5 T cell receptor beta chains sequenced from one sample in a study of regulatory T cells in long-lasting Graves disease. Building of the TCR beta libraries involved iRepertoire HTBI primers and Arm-PCR of CDR3 regions. TCRdb re-analysed the multiplex PCR reads in MiXCR, keeping a single row per CDR3 protein. The data contain around 400,000 distinct CDR3 sequences, about 10% of them seen just once; the ten biggest clones take up approximately 17%. Time point of the sample: newly diagnosed GD, antithyroid drugs for less than 3 months. Extracted RNA from PBMCs served as the source of the TCR library. The sample also formed part of further work on T cells in Graves' hyperthyroidism and ophthalmopathy.

The input for sequencing was peripheral blood mononuclear cells (PBMCs), taken at new diagnosis, from a patient treated with antithyroid drugs. The receptors were gathered from a woman between 18 and 29 years old with Graves disease.

This clonotype was counted at least ten times. The chain employs TRBV2 and TRBJ2-7, with 9 positions matching TRBD1. Germline assignment: CDR1 SNHLY and CDR2 FYNNEI. V lost 6 bases and J lost 4; bases outside the gene matches: 4. This CDR3 has 13 residues. The CDR3 loop reads CASRRDREYEQYV. The CDR3 coding sequence is TGTGCCAGCAGGAGGGACAGGGAGTACGAGCAGTACGTC.

There are many counts of this clonotype. This rearrangement joins TRBV6-1 to TRBJ1-6; no reliable D call. V lost 5 bases to trimming and J lost 3 bases, with 5 bases between them. Germline V CDR1 and CDR2: MNHNS, SASEGT. This CDR3 is built from 13 residues. The CDR3 DNA reads as TGTGCCAGCAGTCAGCTCTATAATTCACCCCTCCACTTT. Its protein product is CASSQLYNSPLHF.

The chain has TRBV6-1 and TRBJ1-5; D gene unclear. Germline CDR1 reads MNHNS; CDR2 reads SASEGT. The CDR3 length is 19 residues. The V and J ends lost 6 bases and 0 bases respectively, with 24 bases between them. The CDR3 bases are TGTGCCAGCAGCTACTCACCATCCCAACGAGGCCTTAGCAATCAGCCCCAGCATTTT. Translating it yields CASSYSPSQRGLSNQPQHF.

J is TRBJ2-1 and V is TRBV7-3, with 9 bases matching TRBD2. The CDR3 is 13 amino acids. Germline V gene lookup returns CDR1 SGHTA and CDR2 FQGTGA. V lost 5 bases to trimming and J lost 9 bases; unmatched junction nucleotides: 5. CDR3 region: CASSPGLASEQFF. DNA for the CDR3: TGTGCCAGCAGCCCGGGACTAGCTAGTGAGCAGTTCTTC. Filled out from reference TRBV7-3 and TRBJ2-1, the complete variable domain reads GAGVSQTPSNKVTEKGKYVELRCDPISGHTALYWYRQSLGQGPEFLIYFQGTGAADDSGLPNDRFFAVRPEGSVSTLKIQRTERGDSAVYLCASSPGLASEQFFGPGTRLTVL.

This clonotype occurred many times. This chain links TRBV6-6 with TRBJ2-5, with D perhaps assigned TRBD1 or TRBD2 (6 bases each). V was trimmed by 0 bases and J by 2 bases, leaving 19 bases between them. This CDR3 comprises 18 residues. Germline V gene data show CDR1 as MNHNY and CDR2 as SVGAGI (reference sequence). The CDR3 bases are TGTGCCAGCAGTTACTCGCCGGAGGGCGACAGGACTCAAGAGACCCAGTACTTC. Protein: CASSYSPEGDRTQETQYF.